The rows below give T cell receptor beta chains drawn from one sample of a study of cytomegalovirus exposure and HLA in healthy donors. The data were produced by immunoSEQ multiplex PCR, yet TCRdb's version contains in-frame clones alone and is incomplete. The data contain under 200,000 clones, 68% of them singletons. The sample was PBMCs. The receptors derive from a woman in her thirties or forties in good health and CMV-seropositive. Each CDR3 is given with its conserved first and last residue. A D gene is named only where the DNA matches it firmly. Size is omitted from some rows. Given values are once, few, many or a class for expanded clones.

clone size,J gene,V gene,D gene,CDR3 protein,CDR3 DNA
NA,TRBJ2-2,TRBV28,NA,CASTGTDANTGELFF,TGTGCCAGTACGGGAACAGACGCGAACACCGGGGAGCTGTTTTTT
NA,TRBJ1-2,TRBV5-8,NA,CASSPGSGGYTF,TGTGCCAGCAGCCCGGGATCAGGAGGCTACACCTTC
few,TRBJ1-6,TRBV2,TRBD1,CASRGDSYSPLHF,TGTGCCAGTAGGGGGGACAGTTATTCACCCCTCCACTTT
NA,TRBJ1-1,TRBV10-1,TRBD1,CASRGQLEAFF,TGCGCCAGCAGGGGACAGCTTGAAGCTTTCTTT
few,TRBJ1-4,TRBV5-4,TRBD1,CASSLGQGAQEKLFF,TGTGCCAGCAGCTTAGGACAGGGGGCGCAAGAAAAACTGTTTTTT
NA,TRBJ2-3,TRBV7-2,NA,CASNSLTDTQYF,TGTGCCAGCAACAGCCTTACAGATACGCAGTATTTT
few,TRBJ1-1,TRBV5-6,TRBD1,CASSLSGQGSEAFF,TGTGCCAGCAGCTTGAGCGGACAGGGATCTGAAGCTTTCTTT
NA,TRBJ2-2,TRBV5-1,TRBD1,CASSLGTGGPGELFF,TGCGCCAGCAGCTTAGGGACAGGGGGGCCCGGGGAGCTGTTTTTT
NA,TRBJ2-3,TRBV11-2,TRBD2,CASRRAGPTDTQYF,TGTGCCAGCAGAAGAGCGGGGCCCACAGATACGCAGTATTTT
NA,TRBJ2-7,TRBV6-5,NA,CASSDSGVIAYEQYF,TGTGCCAGCAGTGACTCCGGGGTAATAGCCTACGAGCAGTACTTC
once,TRBJ2-7,TRBV5-6,TRBD1,CASRLTGDTYEQYF,TGTGCCAGCAGATTGACAGGGGATACCTACGAGCAGTACTTC
NA,TRBJ2-3,TRBV6-5,TRBD1,CASTPEGAYTQYF,TGTGCCAGCACCCCCGAGGGGGCCTATACGCAGTATTTT
NA,TRBJ2-7,TRBV9,NA,CASSVGTYGNEQYF,TGTGCCAGCAGCGTAGGGACTTACGGGAACGAGCAGTACTTC
NA,TRBJ2-4,TRBV20-1,NA,CSARDGAIQYF,TGCAGTGCTAGGGATGGGGCCATTCAGTACTTC
NA,TRBJ2-4,TRBV9,TRBD2,CASSAGTLAGVDF,TGTGCCAGCAGCGCAGGGACACTAGCGGGGGTGGATTTC
few,TRBJ2-5,TRBV7-6,TRBD1,CASSLGTGGPETQYF,TGTGCCAGCAGCTTGGGGACAGGTGGGCCAGAGACCCAGTACTTC
NA,TRBJ1-5,TRBV15,TRBD1,CATSPGGGNQPQHF,TGTGCCACCAGCCCAGGGGGCGGGAATCAGCCCCAGCATTTT
NA,TRBJ2-2,TRBV29-1,NA,CSVDLALTGELFF,TGCAGCGTGGACTTAGCCCTCACCGGGGAGCTGTTTTTT
NA,TRBJ1-6,TRBV4-2,TRBD1,CASSQDGFSTGQGNMNSPLHF,TGTGCCAGCAGCCAAGATGGTTTCAGTACGGGACAGGGGAATATGAATTCACCCCTCCACTTT
NA,TRBJ1-2,TRBV4-2,NA,CASSQDAGIGRGYTF,TGTGCCAGCAGCCAAGATGCGGGTATAGGCCGTGGCTACACCTTC
once,TRBJ1-4,TRBV4-2,TRBD1,CASSQVGTGREKLFF,TGTGCCAGCAGCCAAGTTGGGACAGGACGAGAAAAACTGTTTTTT
few,TRBJ1-1,TRBV29-1,NA,CSVALRGNTEAFF,TGCAGCGTCGCCCTAAGGGGGAACACTGAAGCTTTCTTT
few,TRBJ2-7,TRBV5-1,NA,CASSLSGPSYEQYF,TGCGCCAGCAGCTTGAGCGGGCCGTCCTACGAGCAGTACTTC
NA,TRBJ2-7,TRBV5-1,TRBD2,CASSGSGGKSSYEQYF,TGCGCCAGCAGCGGGAGCGGGGGGAAGAGCTCCTACGAGCAGTACTTC
NA,TRBJ1-1,TRBV6-4,NA,CASSDSGGSAFF,TGTGCCAGCAGTGACTCTGGGGGGTCGGCTTTCTTT
NA,TRBJ1-6,TRBV10-3,TRBD1,CAISRQGDMDSPLNF,TGTGCCATCAGTCGGCAGGGGGATATGGATTCACCCCTCAACTTT
NA,TRBJ1-5,TRBV4-2,TRBD1,CASSQGTGSGQPQHF,TGTGCCAGCAGCCAGGGGACAGGGAGCGGTCAGCCCCAGCATTTT
NA,TRBJ1-1,TRBV19,NA,CASSIQMNTEAFF,TGTGCCAGTAGCATACAGATGAACACTGAAGCTTTCTTT